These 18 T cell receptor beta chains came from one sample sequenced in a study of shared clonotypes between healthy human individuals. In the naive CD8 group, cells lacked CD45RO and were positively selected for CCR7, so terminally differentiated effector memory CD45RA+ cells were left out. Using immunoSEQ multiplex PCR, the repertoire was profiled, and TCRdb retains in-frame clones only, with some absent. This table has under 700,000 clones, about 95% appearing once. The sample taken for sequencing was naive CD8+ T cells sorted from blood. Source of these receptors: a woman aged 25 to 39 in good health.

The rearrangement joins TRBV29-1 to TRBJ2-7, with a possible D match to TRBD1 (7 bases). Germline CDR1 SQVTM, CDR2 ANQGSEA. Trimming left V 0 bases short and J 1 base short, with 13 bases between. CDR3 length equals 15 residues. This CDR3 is CSVEDWQGGSYEQYF. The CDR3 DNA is TGCAGCGTTGAAGATTGGCAGGGGGGTTCCTACGAGCAGTACTTC.

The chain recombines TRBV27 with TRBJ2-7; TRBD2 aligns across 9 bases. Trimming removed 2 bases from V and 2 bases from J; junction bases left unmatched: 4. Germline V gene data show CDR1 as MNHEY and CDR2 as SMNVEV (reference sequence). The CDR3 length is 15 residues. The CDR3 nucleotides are TGTGCCAGCAGTTTAATCCCTAGCGGGACCTACGAGCAGTACTTC. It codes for CASSLIPSGTYEQYF.

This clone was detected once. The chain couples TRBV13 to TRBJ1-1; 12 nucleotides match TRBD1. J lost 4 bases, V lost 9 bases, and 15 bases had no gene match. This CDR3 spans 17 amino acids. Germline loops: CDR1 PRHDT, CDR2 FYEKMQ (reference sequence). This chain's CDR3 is CASKVGTGGSRSTEAFF. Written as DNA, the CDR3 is TGTGCCAGTAAGGTCGGGACAGGGGGCTCTAGGAGCACTGAAGCTTTCTTT.

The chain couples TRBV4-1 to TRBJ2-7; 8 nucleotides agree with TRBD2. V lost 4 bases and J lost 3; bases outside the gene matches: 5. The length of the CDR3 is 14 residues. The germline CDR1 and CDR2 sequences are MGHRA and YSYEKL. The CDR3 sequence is CASSRTAGVYEQYF. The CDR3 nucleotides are TGCGCCAGCAGCCGTACAGCGGGAGTCTACGAGCAGTACTTC.

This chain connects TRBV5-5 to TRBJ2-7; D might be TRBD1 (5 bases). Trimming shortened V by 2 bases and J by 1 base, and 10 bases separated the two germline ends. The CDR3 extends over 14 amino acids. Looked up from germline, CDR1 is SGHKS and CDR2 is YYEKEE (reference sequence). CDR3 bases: TGTGCCAGCAGCTTCAGGACAATATCCTACGAGCAGTACTTC. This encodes CASSFRTISYEQYF.

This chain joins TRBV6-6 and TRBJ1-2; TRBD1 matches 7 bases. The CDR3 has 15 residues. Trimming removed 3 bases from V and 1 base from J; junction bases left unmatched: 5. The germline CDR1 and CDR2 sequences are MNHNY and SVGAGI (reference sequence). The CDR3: CASSYSGQSNYGYTF. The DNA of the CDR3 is TGTGCCAGCAGTTATTCGGGACAGAGTAACTATGGCTACACCTTC.

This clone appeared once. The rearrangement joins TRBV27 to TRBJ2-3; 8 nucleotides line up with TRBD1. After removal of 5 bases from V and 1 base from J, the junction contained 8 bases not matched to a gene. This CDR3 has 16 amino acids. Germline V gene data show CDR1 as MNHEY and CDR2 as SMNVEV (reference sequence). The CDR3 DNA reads TGTGCCAGCAGTCCCGCCCCAGGGGGCGGCACAGATACGCAGTATTTT. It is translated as CASSPAPGGGTDTQYF.

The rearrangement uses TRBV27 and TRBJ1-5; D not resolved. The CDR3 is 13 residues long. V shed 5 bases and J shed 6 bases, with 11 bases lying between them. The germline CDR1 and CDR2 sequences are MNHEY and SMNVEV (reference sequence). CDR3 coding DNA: TGTGCCAGCAGTACCTCGGGGAGTCAGCCCCAGCATTTT. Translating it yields CASSTSGSQPQHF.

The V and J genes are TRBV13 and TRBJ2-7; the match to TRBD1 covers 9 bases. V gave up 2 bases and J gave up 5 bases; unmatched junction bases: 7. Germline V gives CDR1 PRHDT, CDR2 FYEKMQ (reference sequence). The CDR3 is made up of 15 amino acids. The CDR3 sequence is CASSLPGTGYHEQYF. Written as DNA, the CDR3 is TGTGCCAGCAGCTTACCCGGGACAGGGTATCACGAGCAGTACTTC.

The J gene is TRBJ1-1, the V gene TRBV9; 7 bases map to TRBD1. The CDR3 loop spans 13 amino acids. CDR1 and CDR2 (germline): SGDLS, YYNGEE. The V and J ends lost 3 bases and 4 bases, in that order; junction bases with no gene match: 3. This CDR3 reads CASSDAGGTEAFF. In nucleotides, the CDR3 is TGTGCCAGCAGCGATGCAGGGGGCACTGAAGCTTTCTTT.

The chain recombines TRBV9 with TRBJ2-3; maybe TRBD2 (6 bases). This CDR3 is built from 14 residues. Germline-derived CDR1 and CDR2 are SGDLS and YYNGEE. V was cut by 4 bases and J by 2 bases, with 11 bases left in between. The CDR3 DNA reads TGTGCCAGCAGCCTACGGAGGGACACAGATACGCAGTATTTT. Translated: CASSLRRDTDTQYF.

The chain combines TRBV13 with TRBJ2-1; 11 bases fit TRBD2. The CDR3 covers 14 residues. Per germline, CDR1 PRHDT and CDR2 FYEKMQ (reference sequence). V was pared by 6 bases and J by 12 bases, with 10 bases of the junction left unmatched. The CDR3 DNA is TGTGCCAGCAGTCTACTAGCGGGAGAGGGGGGGCAGTTCTTC. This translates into CASSLLAGEGGQFF.

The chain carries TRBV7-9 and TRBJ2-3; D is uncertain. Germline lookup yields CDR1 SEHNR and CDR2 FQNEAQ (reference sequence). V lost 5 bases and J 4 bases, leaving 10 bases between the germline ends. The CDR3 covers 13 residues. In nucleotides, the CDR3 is TGTGCCAGCAGCGAGTGGAGACCAGATACGCAGTATTTT. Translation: CASSEWRPDTQYF.

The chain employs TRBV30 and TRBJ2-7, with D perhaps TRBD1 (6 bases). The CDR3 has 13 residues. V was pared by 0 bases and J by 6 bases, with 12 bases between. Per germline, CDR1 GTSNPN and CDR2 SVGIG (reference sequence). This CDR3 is CAWSVWWGPEQYF. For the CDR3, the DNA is TGTGCCTGGAGTGTCTGGTGGGGGCCCGAGCAGTACTTC.

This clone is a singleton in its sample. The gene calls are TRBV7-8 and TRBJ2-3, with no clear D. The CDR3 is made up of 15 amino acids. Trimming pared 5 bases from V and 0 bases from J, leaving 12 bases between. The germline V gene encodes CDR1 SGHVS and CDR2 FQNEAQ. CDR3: CASSLFWGSTDTQYF. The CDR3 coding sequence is TGTGCCAGCAGCCTCTTTTGGGGTAGCACAGATACGCAGTATTTT.

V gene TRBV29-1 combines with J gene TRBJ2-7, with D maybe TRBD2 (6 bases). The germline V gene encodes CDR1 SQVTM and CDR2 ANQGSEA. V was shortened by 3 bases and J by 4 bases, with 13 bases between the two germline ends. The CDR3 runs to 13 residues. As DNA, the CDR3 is TGCAGCGTTGATTTCGGGACTTCTTACGAGCAGTACTTC. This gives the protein CSVDFGTSYEQYF.

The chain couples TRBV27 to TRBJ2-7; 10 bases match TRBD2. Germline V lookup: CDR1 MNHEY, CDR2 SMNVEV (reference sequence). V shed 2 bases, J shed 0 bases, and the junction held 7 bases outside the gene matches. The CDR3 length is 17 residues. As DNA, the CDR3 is TGTGCCAGCAGTTTAATGTTAGCGGGAGGCCCCTCCTACGAGCAGTACTTC. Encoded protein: CASSLMLAGGPSYEQYF.

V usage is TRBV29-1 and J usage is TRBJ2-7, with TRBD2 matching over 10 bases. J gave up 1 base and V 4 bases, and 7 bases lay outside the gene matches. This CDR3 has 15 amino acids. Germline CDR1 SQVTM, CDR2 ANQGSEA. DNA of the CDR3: TGCAGCGTTGTGCGTCCTAGCGGGAGATCCTACGAGCAGTACTTC. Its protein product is CSVVRPSGRSYEQYF.